This T cell receptor beta chain emerged from a study of response to subunit inactivated influenza vaccine. General study results and limits: The authors suggested that every seasonal influenza vaccination recruits few new T cells.

CDR3 size: 15 residues. Germline V gene data show CDR1 as LGHNA and CDR2 as YSLEER. On this clonotype: Its antigen is undetermined. One end of the junction is discordant with germline, which a read error may explain.

TCRdb processed the RT-PCR reads anew with MiXCR; each CDR3 protein has one entry. The sample contains 500,000 to 600,000 distinct CDR3 sequences, roughly 12% of which appear only once. This sample was shared with a second study, whose subject was T cells expressing NK-cell markers. In that study: Template switching by 5'RACE with UMIs generated the TCR beta cDNA. Sorting was restricted to alpha-beta TCR T cells by an anti-gamma-delta TCR antibody in several experiments. Whether expanded NKG2C+ T cell clones were HCMV specific stayed uncertain.

The clonotype originates from a man aged 45-60 years who received an inactivated influenza vaccine. J is TRBJ1-5 and V is TRBV4-3; D gene unclear. Sequencing used PBMCs from blood, obtained on the day of vaccination. The CDR3 loop is CASSQDSMGDQPQQF. The CDR3 bases are TGCGCCAGCAGCCAAGATAGTATGGGCGATCAGCCCCAGCAGTTT.